This T cell receptor (beta chain) was obtained from a study of PD-1 blockade in classical Hodgkin lymphoma. Notes on the study in general: Only CD4+ TCR diversity, not CD8+, had risen significantly by C4D1. The study reported lower baseline TCR diversity in newly diagnosed patients than in healthy donors.

Germline CDR1 is MDHEN and CDR2 is SYDVKM. This CDR3 region has 12 residues. V was pared by 5 bases and J by 4 bases, with 7 bases between. Indicated time point: cycle 4 day 1 (C4D1), after less than 7 weeks of nivolumab. Every patient was affected by relapse after autologous stem cell transplantation, while exposure to brentuximab vedotin was not uniform. The patients, who had relapsed/refractory classical Hodgkin lymphoma, achieved best responses of complete response, partial response or progressive disease. The data were produced by immunoSEQ multiplex PCR, yet TCRdb's version contains in-frame clones alone and is incomplete. This sample carries tens of thousands of clones, more than 70% of them seen once, and the ten largest clones take about 9%. As regards this clone: Its target is unknown.

The origin of this receptor is a human donor with classical Hodgkin lymphoma. This chain uses TRBV28 with TRBJ2-3, with D unresolved. Sequenced here: peripheral blood mononuclear cells (PBMCs), sampled before the fourth cycle of nivolumab. The CDR3 region is CASSPLSDTQYF. CDR3 in DNA: TGTGCCAGCAGTCCGCTGTCAGATACGCAGTATTTT. Full variable domain (remainder filled in from reference TRBV28 and TRBJ2-3): DVKVTQSSRYLVKRTGEKVFLECVQDMDHENMFWYRQDPGLGLRLIYFSYDVKMKEKGDIPEGYSVSREKKERFSLILESASTNQTSMYLCASSPLSDTQYFGPGTRLTVL.